Presented here are 14 T cell receptor beta chains from one specimen sequenced in a study of T cells in Graves' hyperthyroidism and ophthalmopathy. Amplification of TCR beta CDR3 regions was performed using RNA transcripts as template. HTBI primers were the set used in a first-round RT-PCR of the TCR CDR3. TCRdb processed the multiplex PCR reads anew with MiXCR; each CDR3 protein has one entry. The data show about 560,000 distinct CDR3 sequences, with just over 45% seen just once and nearly 8.5% held by the top ten. The source material was peripheral blood or thyroid tissue (not recorded which). The receptor set was obtained from a woman between 18 and 29 years old with Graves' hyperthyroidism.

This clonotype showed up just a few times. CDR3 sequence: CASKTYNSPLHF. The DNA for the CDR3 is TGTGCCAGCAAGACCTATAATTCACCCCTCCACTTT. The chain links TRBV9 to TRBJ1-6, with D unclear. The CDR3 contains 12 residues. Trimming took off 6 bases at V and 2 bases at J, with 3 bases between the two ends. Germline assignment: CDR1 SGDLS and CDR2 YYNGEE.

This clonotype was picked up a small number of times. The rearrangement joins TRBV6-6 to TRBJ2-7; D unresolved. The V gene's germline CDR1 is MNHNY and CDR2 SVGAGI (reference sequence). The CDR3 consists of 13 residues. V was pared by 6 bases and J by 4 bases, with 13 bases between. DNA for the CDR3: TGTGCCAGCAGCGTGAACGCGATGTACGAGCAGTACTTC. This gives the protein CASSVNAMYEQYF.

The V gene is TRBV24-1, the J gene TRBJ1-2, with 9 positions matching TRBD1. Germline assignment: CDR1 KGHDR and CDR2 SFDVKD. V was pared by 3 bases and J by 3 bases, with 7 bases of the junction left unmatched. CDR3 length: 16 amino acids. CDR3 sequence: CATSDGGQGRDYGYTF. As DNA, the CDR3 is TGTGCCACCAGTGATGGGGGACAGGGACGCGACTATGGCTACACCTTC.

In this sample, this clonotype turned up once. The chain employs TRBV2 and TRBJ2-7; D is perhaps TRBD2 (6 bases). V lost 1 base and J 4 bases, leaving 14 bases between the germline ends. The CDR3 runs 15 residues. Looked up from germline, CDR1 is SNHLY and CDR2 is FYNNEI. Written as DNA, the CDR3 is TGTGCCAGCAGTGAAGAGGGTACGGGAGCTTACGAGCAGTACTTC. As protein: CASSEEGTGAYEQYF.

The V gene is TRBV10-3, the J gene TRBJ1-2; D remains unclear. With 6 bases removed from V and 2 bases from J, the gap between germline ends came to 10 bases. The germline V gene encodes CDR1 ENHRY and CDR2 SYGVKD. There are 13 residues in the CDR3. CDR3 in DNA: TGTGCCATCAGCGCACTCGGGAACTATGGCTACACCTTC. The encoded protein is CAISALGNYGYTF.

This rearrangement joins TRBV5-1 to TRBJ1-4; D is undetermined. The V end lost 4 bases, the J end lost 0 bases, and 10 bases lay between the germline ends. CDR1 SGHRS and CDR2 YFSETQ come from the germline V gene. This CDR3 region has 15 residues. This CDR3 reads CASSPYTSTNEKLFF. The CDR3 DNA reads as TGCGCCAGCAGCCCCTACACCTCAACTAATGAAAAACTGTTTTTT.

The V gene is TRBV29-1, the J gene TRBJ1-1, with TRBD1 as a possible D gene (5 bases). CDR3 size: 15 residues. The germline CDR1 and CDR2 sequences are SQVTM and ANQGSEA. V gave up 3 bases and J gave up 5 bases, with 19 bases separating them. CDR3 in amino acids: CSVDVAGGEETEAFF. Here the CDR3 DNA reads TGCAGCGTTGATGTAGCGGGAGGGGAGGAGACTGAAGCTTTCTTT.

This clonotype was picked up a small number of times. This chain links TRBV12-3 or TRBV12-4 with TRBJ2-5; 10 positions agree with TRBD2. Unmatched junction bases numbered 8, after V lost 6 bases and J lost 4 bases. This CDR3 spans 15 amino acids. The DNA for the CDR3 is TGTGCCAGCAGGACGAGGCTAGCGGGAGTAGAGACCCAGTACTTC. Protein product: CASRTRLAGVETQYF.

This clonotype was counted only a few times. The genes are TRBV5-6 and TRBJ1-2, with a weak D call TRBD1 (5 bases). V was trimmed by 1 base and J by 7 bases, leaving 14 bases between them. The germline V gene encodes CDR1 SGHDT and CDR2 YYEEEE. The CDR3 contains 14 residues. Here the CDR3 reads CASSLWEGRVGYTF. The CDR3 DNA follows: TGTGCCAGCAGCTTGTGGGAGGGGAGAGTTGGCTACACCTTC.

The chain joins TRBV29-1 to TRBJ1-5; no clear D. Germline V lookup: CDR1 SQVTM, CDR2 ANQGSEA. Deletions cut 7 bases from V and 3 bases from J, with 7 bases between. The length of the CDR3 is 11 residues. The CDR3: CSARPNQPQHF. As DNA, the CDR3 is TGCAGCGCCAGACCCAATCAGCCCCAGCATTTT.

V usage is TRBV29-1 and J usage is TRBJ1-5; no clear D gene. Germline V lookup: CDR1 SQVTM, CDR2 ANQGSEA. The ends were cut back, 5 bases at V and 2 bases at J, with 13 bases in the middle. The CDR3 length is 14 residues. The CDR3 coding sequence is TGCAGCGTTTCGGGTCGAGGTGGCAATCAGCCCCAGCATTTT. Translated, it gives CSVSGRGGNQPQHF.

A word on this clonotype: This is likely a read error, given that the CDR3 carries no conserved phenylalanine or tryptophan at its end. V and J are TRBV25-1 and TRBJ1-6; D is ambiguous. V lost 7 bases and J 4 bases, leaving 8 bases between the germline ends. This CDR3 region has 13 residues. Germline V gives CDR1 MGHDK, CDR2 SYGVNS. CDR3 in amino acids: CASTGMYNSPLHL. The CDR3 coding sequence is TGTGCCAGCACCGGGATGTATAATTCACCCCTCCACCTT.

Remarks on this clonotype: This sequence may be a read error, since a much larger clone differs from it by one base. V usage is TRBV7-6 and J usage is TRBJ1-3; possibly TRBD1 for D (6 bases). The germline V gene has CDR1 SGHVS and CDR2 FNYEAQ. V lost 5 bases and J 2 bases, leaving 16 bases between the germline ends. This CDR3 is 16 amino acids long. CDR3 region: CASSLTTGSPGNTIYF. The DNA of the CDR3 is TGTGCCAGCAGCCTTACGACAGGAAGCCCTGGAAACACCATATATTTT.

The genes are TRBV7-3 and TRBJ2-7; D uncertain. Trimming removed 3 bases at V and 3 bases at J, with 12 bases between. CDR3 length equals 14 residues. Germline values: CDR1 SGHTA, CDR2 FQGTGA. CDR3 DNA sequence: TGTGCCAGCAGCTTCGGACGGACCGGCTACGAGCAGTACTTC. As protein: CASSFGRTGYEQYF.